These 19 T cell receptor beta chains were sequenced from one sample in a study of cytomegalovirus exposure and HLA in healthy donors (dated by TCRdb to about 2017). Library generation was performed with the immunoSEQ multiplex PCR assay. For the multiplex PCR, a mixture combining 60 forward primers for TCR Vbeta segments and 13 reverse primers for TCR Jbeta segments was used. This immuneACCESS table, as held by TCRdb, lists in-frame sequences with V and J called but not all clones. Of the missing ones, under half trace to an unresolved V gene in checked studies; the others have no known cause. A total of approximately 110,000 clones appear in this sample, 83% of them only once. The ten largest clones take up roughly 6.1% of the sample. The specimen was PBMCs. The receptors were gathered from a man aged 18 to 29 in good health and CMV-seronegative.

The J gene is TRBJ1-1, the V gene TRBV29-1; TRBD1 matches at 7 bases. Unmatched junction bases numbered 8, after V lost 6 bases and J lost 4 bases. The germline gives CDR1 SQVTM, CDR2 ANQGSEA. This CDR3 contains 13 residues. The CDR3 spells CSVGTGAVTEAFF. In DNA form, the CDR3 reads TGCAGCGTGGGTACAGGGGCCGTCACTGAAGCTTTCTTT.

The chain joins TRBV5-1 to TRBJ1-2, with D perhaps matching TRBD1 (6 bases). This CDR3 is 14 amino acids long. Trimming cost V 4 bases and J 8 bases, with 18 bases left between them. Germline values: CDR1 SGHRS, CDR2 YFSETQ. The CDR3 DNA reads as TGCGCCAGCAGCGTTGACAGGATGAGGTTCGGCTACACCTTC. This gives the protein CASSVDRMRFGYTF.

This clone was recorded a few times. The chain is built from TRBV5-1 and TRBJ2-7; 7 nucleotides line up with TRBD1. The ends lost 1 base at V and 5 bases at J; junction bases unmatched: 12. The CDR3 is made up of 16 amino acids. Germline V gene data show CDR1 as SGHRS and CDR2 as YFSETQ. The CDR3 reads CASSLRPEGAGDEQYF. The DNA of the CDR3 is TGCGCCAGCAGCTTGAGGCCAGAGGGGGCTGGCGACGAGCAGTACTTC.

This rearrangement joins TRBV6-1 to TRBJ1-6, with 7 nucleotides matching TRBD1. Germline CDR1 reads MNHNS; CDR2 reads SASEGT. Trimming took 4 bases from V and 3 from J; bases not matched to a gene: 3. This CDR3 spans 15 amino acids. The CDR3 bases are TGTGCCAGCAGTGTGACAGGGCGCTATAATTCACCCCTCCACTTT. Amino acid sequence: CASSVTGRYNSPLHF.

The CDR3 spells CAWSVRGTGELFF. The DNA of the CDR3 is TGTGCCTGGAGTGTAAGGGGTACCGGGGAGCTGTTTTTT. The chain is built from TRBV30 and TRBJ2-2; perhaps TRBD1 as D (5 bases). Trimming took off 0 bases at V and 5 bases at J, with 7 bases between the two ends. Germline V CDR1 and CDR2: GTSNPN, SVGIG (reference sequence). The CDR3 has 13 amino acids. Supplemented by reference TRBV30 and TRBJ2-2, the full variable domain reads SQTIHQWPATLVQPVGSPLSLECTVEGTSNPNLYWYRQAAGRGLQLLFYSVGIGQISSEVPQNLSASRPQDRQFILSSKKLLLSDSGFYLCAWSVRGTGELFFGEGSRLTVL.

This clone has just a few counts. This chain joins TRBV7-2 and TRBJ2-5; TRBD2 matches 12 bases. J gave up 2 bases and V 1 base, and 5 bases lay outside the gene matches. Per the germline V gene, CDR1 is SGHTA and CDR2 is FQGNSA. The length of the CDR3 is 17 residues. The CDR3 spells CASSLVASGRGQETQYF. CDR3 sequence (DNA): TGTGCCAGCAGCTTAGTAGCTAGCGGGAGGGGGCAAGAGACCCAGTACTTC.

The rearrangement links TRBV5-1 to TRBJ1-1; TRBD1 is a possible D gene (5 bases). Germline V lookup: CDR1 SGHRS, CDR2 YFSETQ. V shed 4 bases and J shed 1 base, with 11 bases lying between them. This CDR3 region has 14 residues. Here the CDR3 DNA reads TGCGCCAGCAGCCCCGACAGCACGAACACTGAAGCTTTCTTT. Residues: CASSPDSTNTEAFF.

V is TRBV7-8 and J is TRBJ1-6; D is unclear. This CDR3 is built from 12 residues. Trimming removed 3 bases at V and 9 bases at J, with 6 bases between. Germline CDR1 and CDR2: SGHVS and FQNEAQ. CDR3: CASSLSGSPLHF. CDR3 DNA: TGTGCCAGCAGCTTGTCGGGTTCACCCCTCCACTTT.

The chain uses TRBV19 and TRBJ2-7, with TRBD2 matching 7 bases. From germline, CDR1 is LNHDA and CDR2 SQIVND (reference sequence). After removal of 7 bases from V and 5 bases from J, the junction contained 14 bases not matched to a gene. CDR3 length equals 15 residues. CDR3 sequence (DNA): TGTGCCAGTACCTCGGGACGTGGGGGGGTCCACGAGCAGTACTTC. This encodes CASTSGRGGVHEQYF.

The chain links TRBV28 to TRBJ2-7; tentative D call: TRBD1 (6 bases). Trimming pared 6 bases from V and 5 bases from J, leaving 29 bases between. The CDR3 consists of 18 residues. Germline CDR1 and CDR2: MDHEN and SYDVKM. CDR3 region: CASRSTPGTITPDDEQYF. The CDR3 coding sequence is TGTGCCAGCAGATCGACCCCCGGGACAATCACGCCTGACGACGAGCAGTACTTC.

The V and J genes are TRBV9 and TRBJ2-3; 8 bases fit TRBD1. The CDR3 consists of 15 residues. Germline V lookup: CDR1 SGDLS, CDR2 YYNGEE. Losses at the gene ends were 3 bases for V and 6 bases for J; bases not matched to a gene: 9. CDR3 residues: CASSAGTGNSDTQYF. Here the CDR3 DNA reads TGTGCCAGCAGCGCTGGGACAGGAAATAGCGATACGCAGTATTTT.

The chain employs TRBV7-9 and TRBJ2-1; no clear D gene. Germline CDR1 SEHNR, CDR2 FQNEAQ (reference sequence). The V end lost 4 bases, the J end lost 6 bases, and 7 bases lay between the germline ends. The CDR3 has 12 amino acids. Here the CDR3 reads CASSSGGNEQFF. The CDR3 DNA reads TGTGCCAGCAGCTCGGGTGGCAATGAGCAGTTCTTC.

V is TRBV25-1 and J is TRBJ2-3; 8 bases line up with TRBD2. Germline-derived CDR1 and CDR2 are MGHDK and SYGVNS. With V trimmed by 5 bases and J by 3 bases, 10 bases remained unmatched. The CDR3 sequence is 16 residues long. This CDR3 is CASSLTAGGITDTQYF. CDR3 coding DNA: TGTGCCAGCAGTCTAACCGCGGGAGGTATTACAGATACGCAGTATTTT.

The J gene is TRBJ2-1, the V gene TRBV6-6; the match to TRBD2 covers 7 bases. This CDR3 is built from 16 residues. The ends lost 8 bases at V and 10 bases at J; junction bases unmatched: 20. The germline CDR1 and CDR2 sequences are MNHNY and SVGAGI (reference sequence). The CDR3 reads CASSGGTDPLTQEQFF. The CDR3 DNA reads TGTGCCAGCTCGGGGGGAACGGACCCTTTAACACAAGAGCAGTTCTTC.

J is TRBJ2-7 and V is TRBV10-2; D is possibly TRBD2 (5 bases). CDR1 is WSHSY, CDR2 SAAADI, per germline. V was pared by 8 bases and J by 3 bases, with 14 bases between. The CDR3 runs 13 residues. CDR3 DNA: TGCGCCAGCTCAACCGGGGTATACTACGAGCAGTACTTC. It codes for CASSTGVYYEQYF.

The genes are TRBV5-6 and TRBJ1-2; 7 positions match TRBD1. Germline V gives CDR1 SGHDT, CDR2 YYEEEE. V dropped 4 bases and J dropped 5; count of bases not matched to a gene: 8. The CDR3 extends over 14 amino acids. In DNA form, the CDR3 reads TGTGCCAGCAGCCCGGACAGGTCTTGGTATGGCTACACCTTC. Its translation is CASSPDRSWYGYTF.

The chain has TRBV6-6 and TRBJ1-1; no clear D gene. Trimming cost V 3 bases and J 3 bases, with 14 bases left between them. The CDR3 sequence is 15 residues long. From germline, CDR1 is MNHNY and CDR2 SVGAGI (reference sequence). The CDR3 nucleotides read TGTGCCAGCAGTTATGGTTCAGAAGAATACACTGAAGCTTTCTTT. Amino acids: CASSYGSEEYTEAFF.

The rearrangement uses TRBV27 and TRBJ1-1, with 7 bases matching TRBD1. The germline V gene has CDR1 MNHEY and CDR2 SMNVEV (reference sequence). This CDR3 has 14 amino acids. The V gene end was trimmed by 5 bases and the J gene end by 4 bases; junction bases not matched to a gene: 7. CDR3 DNA sequence: TGTGCCAGCAGTCCGACAGGGATGGGCACTGAAGCTTTCTTT. This codes for CASSPTGMGTEAFF.

J is TRBJ2-7 and V is TRBV27, with 12 nucleotides matching TRBD2. The CDR3 sequence is 15 residues long. The germline CDR1 and CDR2 sequences are MNHEY and SMNVEV (reference sequence). V dropped 5 bases and J dropped 3; count of bases not matched to a gene: 5. The CDR3, as DNA: TGTGCCAGCAGTACCCCGGGACTAGCGGGCTACGAGCAGTACTTC. Translated: CASSTPGLAGYEQYF.